This TCR beta chain emerged from a study of OX40 agonist ivuxolimab in advanced cancers. The germline gives CDR1 KGHSH, CDR2 LQKENI. Trimming shortened V by 3 bases and J by 6 bases, and 14 bases separated the two germline ends. The CDR3 totals 15 residues. The method was immunoSEQ multiplex PCR; TCRdb's version includes in-frame clones alone and lacks a portion of them. Among about 95,000 clones listed, approximately 92% were seen once. This chain joins TRBV18 and TRBJ1-4; perhaps TRBD1 as D (5 bases). This TCR was sampled from an adult with an advanced solid tumor such as melanoma, head and neck, liver or kidney cancer. This specimen was CD4+ or CD8+ T cells sorted from blood, taken in a trial of the OX40 agonist ivuxolimab. CDR3 region: CASSPGGTADEKLFF. CDR3 nucleotide sequence: TGTGCCAGCTCACCTGGAGGGACCGCCGATGAAAAACTGTTTTTT.